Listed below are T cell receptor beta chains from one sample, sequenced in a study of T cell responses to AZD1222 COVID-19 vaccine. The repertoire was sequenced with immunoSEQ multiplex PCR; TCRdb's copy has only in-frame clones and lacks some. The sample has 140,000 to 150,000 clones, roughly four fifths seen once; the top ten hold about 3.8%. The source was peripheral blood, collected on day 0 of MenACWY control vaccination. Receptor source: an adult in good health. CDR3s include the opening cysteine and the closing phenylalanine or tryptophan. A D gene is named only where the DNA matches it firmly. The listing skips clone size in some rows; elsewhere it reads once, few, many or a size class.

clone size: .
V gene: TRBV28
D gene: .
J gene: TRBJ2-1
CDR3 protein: CASTPTGTPIHNEQFF
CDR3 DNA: TGTGCCAGCACACCAACCGGGACACCGATTCACAATGAGCAGTTCTTC

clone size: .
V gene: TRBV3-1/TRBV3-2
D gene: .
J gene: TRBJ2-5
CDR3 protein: CASSLKPGYQETQYF
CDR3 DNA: TGTGCCAGCAGCCTTAAACCAGGCTATCAAGAGACCCAGTACTTC

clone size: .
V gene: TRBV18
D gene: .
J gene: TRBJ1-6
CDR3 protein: CASSPRQAPNSPLHF
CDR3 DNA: TGTGCCAGCTCACCACGACAGGCTCCTAATTCACCCCTCCACTTT

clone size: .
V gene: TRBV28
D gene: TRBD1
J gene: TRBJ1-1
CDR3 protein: CASSSETGGSSEAFF
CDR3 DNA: TGTGCCAGCAGTTCCGAGACAGGGGGAAGCTCTGAAGCTTTCTTT

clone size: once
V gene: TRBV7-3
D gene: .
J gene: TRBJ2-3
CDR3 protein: CASSSTLADTQYF
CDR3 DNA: TGTGCCAGCAGCTCCACCTTAGCGGATACGCAGTATTTT

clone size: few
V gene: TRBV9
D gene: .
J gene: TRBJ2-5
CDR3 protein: CASSAHTGETQYF
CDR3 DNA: TGTGCCAGCAGCGCCCACACTGGGGAGACCCAGTACTTC

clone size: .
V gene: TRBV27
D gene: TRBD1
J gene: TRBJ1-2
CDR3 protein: CASSPGQPYGYTF
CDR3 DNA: TGTGCCAGCAGTCCGGGACAGCCCTATGGCTACACCTTC

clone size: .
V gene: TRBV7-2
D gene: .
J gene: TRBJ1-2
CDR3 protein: CASSLGGASRGYTF
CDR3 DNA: TGTGCCAGCAGCTTAGGTGGCGCCAGCCGGGGCTACACCTTC

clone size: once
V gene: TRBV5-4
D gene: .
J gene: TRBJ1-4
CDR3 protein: CASSPPGASNEKLFF
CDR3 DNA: TGTGCCAGCAGCCCGCCCGGGGCCTCTAATGAAAAACTGTTTTTT

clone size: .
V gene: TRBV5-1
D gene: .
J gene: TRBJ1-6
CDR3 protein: CASSRGGDEALHF
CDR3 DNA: TGCGCCAGCAGCCGGGGCGGGGATGAGGCCCTCCACTTT

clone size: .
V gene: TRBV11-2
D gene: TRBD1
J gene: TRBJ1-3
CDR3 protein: CASSFRGQGSNTIYF
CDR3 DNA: TGTGCCAGCAGCTTCCGGGGACAGGGGTCAAACACCATATATTTT

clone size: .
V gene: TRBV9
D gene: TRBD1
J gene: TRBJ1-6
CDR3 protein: CASSVGGTGLSPLHF
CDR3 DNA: TGTGCCAGCAGCGTAGGCGGGACAGGGTTATCACCCCTCCACTTT

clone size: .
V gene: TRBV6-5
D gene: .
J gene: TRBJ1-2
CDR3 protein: CASTGLDGYTF
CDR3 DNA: TGTGCCAGCACAGGGTTAGACGGCTACACCTTC

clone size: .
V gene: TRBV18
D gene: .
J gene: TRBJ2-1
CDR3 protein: CASSPTRGLDNEQFF
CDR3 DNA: TGTGCCAGCTCACCAACGAGGGGTCTGGACAATGAGCAGTTCTTC

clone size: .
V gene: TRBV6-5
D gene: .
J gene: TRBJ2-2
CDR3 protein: CASISHPGNTGELFF
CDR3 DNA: TGTGCCAGCATCTCACACCCAGGGAACACCGGGGAGCTGTTTTTT

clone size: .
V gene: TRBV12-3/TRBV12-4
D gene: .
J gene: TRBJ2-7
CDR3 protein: CASSLGQSEQYF
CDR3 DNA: TGTGCCAGCAGTTTAGGACAGAGCGAGCAGTACTTC

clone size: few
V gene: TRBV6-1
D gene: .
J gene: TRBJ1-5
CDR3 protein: CASSEVPKGFQPQHF
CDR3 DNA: TGTGCCAGCAGTGAAGTGCCCAAAGGGTTTCAGCCCCAGCATTTT

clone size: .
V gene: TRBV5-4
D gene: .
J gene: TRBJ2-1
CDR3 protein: CASSLGRDNYNEQFF
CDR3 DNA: TGTGCCAGCAGCTTGGGCCGGGACAACTACAATGAGCAGTTCTTC

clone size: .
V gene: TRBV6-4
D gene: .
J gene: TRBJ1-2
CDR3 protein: CASRPWTWLRGYTF
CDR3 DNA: TGTGCCAGCAGGCCTTGGACATGGCTTCGGGGCTACACCTTC

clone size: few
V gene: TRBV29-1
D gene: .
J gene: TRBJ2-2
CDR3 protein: CSVEDFGGNTGELFF
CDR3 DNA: TGCAGCGTTGAAGATTTCGGGGGGAACACCGGGGAGCTGTTTTTT

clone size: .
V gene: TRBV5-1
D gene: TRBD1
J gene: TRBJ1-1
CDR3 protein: CASSSSGGGTEAFF
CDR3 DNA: TGCGCCAGCAGCTCCTCAGGGGGCGGCACTGAAGCTTTCTTT

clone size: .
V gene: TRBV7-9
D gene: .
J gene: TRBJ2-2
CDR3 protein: CASRFPGQNTGELFF
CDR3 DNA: TGTGCCAGCAGGTTTCCGGGACAGAACACCGGGGAGCTGTTTTTT

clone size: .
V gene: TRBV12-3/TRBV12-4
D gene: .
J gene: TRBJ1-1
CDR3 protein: CASSLQRNTEAFF
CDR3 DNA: TGTGCCAGCAGTTTACAGAGGAACACTGAAGCTTTCTTT

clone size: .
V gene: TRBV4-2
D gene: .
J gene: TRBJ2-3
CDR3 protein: CASSLQAITDTQYF
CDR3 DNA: TGTGCCAGCAGCTTACAGGCCATCACAGATACGCAGTATTTT

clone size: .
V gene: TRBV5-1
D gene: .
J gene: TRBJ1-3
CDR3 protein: CASSRSQQGSGNTIYF
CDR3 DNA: TGCGCCAGCAGCCGGTCTCAACAGGGTTCTGGAAACACCATATATTTT

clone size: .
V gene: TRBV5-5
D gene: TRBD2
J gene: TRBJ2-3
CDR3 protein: CASSPEASGGPTDTQYF
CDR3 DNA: TGTGCCAGCAGCCCAGAGGCGAGCGGGGGGCCCACAGATACGCAGTATTTT

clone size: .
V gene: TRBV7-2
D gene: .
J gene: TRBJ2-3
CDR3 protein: CASSSTSTTADTQYF
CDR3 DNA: TGTGCCAGCAGCTCCACCTCGACGACAGCCGATACGCAGTATTTT

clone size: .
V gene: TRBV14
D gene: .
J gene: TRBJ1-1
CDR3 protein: CASSQERIPNTEAFF
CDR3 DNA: TGTGCCAGCAGCCAAGAACGGATCCCGAACACTGAAGCTTTCTTT

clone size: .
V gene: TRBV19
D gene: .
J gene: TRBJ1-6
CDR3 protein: CASSLSYNSPLHF
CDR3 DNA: TGTGCCAGTAGCCTCTCCTATAATTCACCCCTCCACTTT

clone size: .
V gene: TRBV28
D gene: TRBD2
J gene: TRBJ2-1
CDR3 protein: CASSPPRTSGGVNEQFF
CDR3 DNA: TGTGCCAGCAGTCCCCCCCGGACTAGCGGGGGGGTCAATGAGCAGTTCTTC

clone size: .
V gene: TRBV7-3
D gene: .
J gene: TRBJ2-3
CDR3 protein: CASSFLPSSGRSDTQYF
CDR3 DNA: TGTGCCAGCAGTTTCCTCCCTTCCTCTGGTCGGTCAGATACGCAGTATTTT

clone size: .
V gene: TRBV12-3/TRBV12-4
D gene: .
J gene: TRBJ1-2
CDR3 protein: CASTGASYGYTF
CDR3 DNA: TGTGCCAGCACCGGGGCGAGCTATGGCTACACCTTC

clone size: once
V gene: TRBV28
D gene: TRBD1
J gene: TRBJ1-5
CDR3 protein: CASSLLGTGGFGTQHF
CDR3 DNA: TGTGCCAGCAGTTTATTAGGGACAGGGGGGTTTGGGACCCAGCATTTT

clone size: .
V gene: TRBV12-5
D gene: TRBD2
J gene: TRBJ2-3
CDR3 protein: CASGLVGLAGDTQYF
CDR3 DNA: TGTGCTAGTGGCCTTGTCGGACTAGCGGGGGATACGCAGTATTTT

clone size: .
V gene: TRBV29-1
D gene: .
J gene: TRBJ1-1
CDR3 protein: CREAQDRLNTEAFF
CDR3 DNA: TGCAGGGAGGCCCAGGACCGCTTGAACACTGAAGCTTTCTTT

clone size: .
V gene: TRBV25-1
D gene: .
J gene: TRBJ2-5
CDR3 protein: CASSGRTGNLETQYF
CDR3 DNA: TGTGCCAGCAGTGGGAGAACAGGGAATTTAGAGACCCAGTACTTC

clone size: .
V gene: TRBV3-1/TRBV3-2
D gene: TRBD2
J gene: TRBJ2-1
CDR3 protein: CASSHSGGANEQFF
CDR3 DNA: TGTGCCAGCAGCCATTCGGGAGGGGCCAATGAGCAGTTCTTC

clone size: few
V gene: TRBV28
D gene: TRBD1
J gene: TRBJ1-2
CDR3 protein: CASSWTGAYGYTF
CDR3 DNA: TGTGCCAGCAGTTGGACAGGAGCTTATGGCTACACCTTC

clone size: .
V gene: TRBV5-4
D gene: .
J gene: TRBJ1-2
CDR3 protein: CASSSSTVNYGYTF
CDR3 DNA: TGTGCCAGCAGCTCGTCGACAGTGAACTATGGCTACACCTTC

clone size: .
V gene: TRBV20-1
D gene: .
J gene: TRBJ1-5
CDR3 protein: CSAGWGQPQHF
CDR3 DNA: TGCAGTGCAGGTTGGGGTCAGCCCCAGCATTTT

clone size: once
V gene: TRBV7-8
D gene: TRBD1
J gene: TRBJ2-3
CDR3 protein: CASSLGTGSLTDTQYF
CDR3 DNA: TGTGCCAGCAGCTTAGGGACAGGGAGTTTGACAGATACGCAGTATTTT

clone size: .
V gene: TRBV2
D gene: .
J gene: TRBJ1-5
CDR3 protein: CASSRFQGSNQPQHF
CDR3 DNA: TGTGCCAGCAGCCGATTTCAGGGAAGCAATCAGCCCCAGCATTTT

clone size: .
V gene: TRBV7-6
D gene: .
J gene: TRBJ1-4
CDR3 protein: CASSTSGLRANEKLFF
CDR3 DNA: TGTGCCAGCAGCACATCAGGGTTGAGGGCTAATGAAAAACTGTTTTTT

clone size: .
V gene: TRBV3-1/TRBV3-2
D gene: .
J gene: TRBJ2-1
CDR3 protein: CASSQITGEQFF
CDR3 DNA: TGTGCCAGCAGCCAAATCACGGGTGAGCAGTTCTTC

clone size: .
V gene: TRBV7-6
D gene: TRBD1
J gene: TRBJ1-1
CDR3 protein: CASSPRQGLNTEAFF
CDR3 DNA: TGTGCCAGCAGCCCCCGACAGGGTTTGAACACTGAAGCTTTCTTT

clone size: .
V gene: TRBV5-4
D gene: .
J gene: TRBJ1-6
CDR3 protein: CASSLVTENSPLHF
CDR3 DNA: TGTGCCAGCAGCTTGGTCACGGAGAATTCACCCCTCCACTTT

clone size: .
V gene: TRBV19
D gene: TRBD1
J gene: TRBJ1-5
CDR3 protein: CASSTKGQVYSNQPQHF
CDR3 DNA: TGTGCCAGTAGTACAAAAGGACAGGTCTATAGCAATCAGCCCCAGCATTTT

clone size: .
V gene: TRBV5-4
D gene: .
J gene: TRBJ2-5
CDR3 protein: CASSLRQGARAGETQYF
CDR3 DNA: TGTGCCAGCAGCTTGAGGCAGGGGGCGCGAGCGGGGGAGACCCAGTACTTC

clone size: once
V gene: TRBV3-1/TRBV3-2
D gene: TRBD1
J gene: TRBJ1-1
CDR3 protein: CASSHTQGALNTEAFF
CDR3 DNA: TGTGCCAGCAGCCATACGCAGGGGGCGTTGAACACTGAAGCTTTCTTT